The 24 T cell receptor beta chains below all came from one sample that was sequenced in a study of OX40 agonist ivuxolimab in advanced cancers. Assay used: immunoSEQ multiplex PCR; TCRdb lists only in-frame clones, some missing. The data show around 71,000 clones, with roughly three quarters seen just once and about 5.4% held by the top ten. The sequences come from CD4+ or CD8+ T cells sorted from blood, collected in a trial of the OX40 agonist ivuxolimab. These receptors originate from an adult with an advanced solid tumor such as melanoma, head and neck, liver or kidney cancer.

This chain links TRBV6-5 with TRBJ1-2, with 7 bases matching TRBD1. This CDR3 is built from 15 residues. Germline values: CDR1 MNHEY, CDR2 SVGAGI. Trimming cost V 0 bases and J 10 bases; bases outside gene matches: 11. The CDR3 DNA follows: TGTGCCAGCAGTTACTCTAGGCAGGGGGTACCATCCTACACCTTC. Its protein is CASSYSRQGVPSYTF.

The gene calls are TRBV15 and TRBJ1-2; TRBD1 is a possible D gene (5 bases). The CDR3 loop spans 15 amino acids. Germline CDR1 and CDR2: LNHNV and YYDKDF (reference sequence). V was trimmed by 5 bases and J by 4 bases, leaving 17 bases between them. In nucleotides, the CDR3 is TGTGCCACCAGCCCTAGCCCCGAAACAGGCTATGGCTACACCTTC. Translating it yields CATSPSPETGYGYTF. Based on the CDR3 plus reference TRBV15 and TRBJ1-2, the full variable domain is DAMVIQNPRYQVTQFGKPVTLSCSQTLNHNVMYWYQQKSSQAPKLLFHYYDKDFNNEADTPDNFQSRRPNTSFCFLDIRSPGLGDTAMYLCATSPSPETGYGYTFGSGTRLTVV.

In this sample, this clone turned up a few times. The V and J genes are TRBV7-9 and TRBJ2-2, with no clear D. The V and J ends lost 1 base and 5 bases respectively, with 11 bases between them. Germline CDR1 reads SEHNR; CDR2 reads FQNEAQ (reference sequence). This CDR3 spans 15 amino acids. In nucleotides, the CDR3 is TGTGCCAGCAGCTTAGTTGCCGCGAGGACCGGGGAGCTGTTTTTT. The encoded protein is CASSLVAARTGELFF.

Note on this clone: Other DNA sequences in this specimen translate into the identical CDR3. The CDR3 sequence is CASSPGGSEETQYF. For the CDR3, the DNA is TGCGCCAGCAGCCCTGGTGGGTCCGAGGAGACCCAGTACTTC. V gene TRBV5-1 combines with J gene TRBJ2-5, with D uncertain. V lost 4 bases to trimming and J lost 5 bases, with 15 bases between them. CDR3 length: 14 amino acids. Germline V gene sequence: CDR1 SGHRS, CDR2 YFSETQ.

This clone is a singleton in its sample. The genes are TRBV7-9 and TRBJ1-5, with 8 bases fitting TRBD1. Trimming took 5 bases from V and 1 from J; bases not matched to a gene: 7. CDR1 is SEHNR, CDR2 FQNEAQ, per germline (reference sequence). There are 16 residues in the CDR3. CDR3 sequence (DNA): TGTGCCAGCAGCCCCGGACAGGGTGTAAGCAATCAGCCCCAGCATTTT. Encoded protein: CASSPGQGVSNQPQHF.

V is TRBV2 and J is TRBJ2-7, with TRBD1 matching 7 bases. There are 14 residues in the CDR3. The V segment lost 5 bases and the J segment 0 bases; nucleotides outside the gene matches: 4. The germline CDR1 and CDR2 sequences are SNHLY and FYNNEI. The CDR3 protein is CASSRQGSSYEQYF. CDR3 nucleotides: TGTGCCAGCAGTCGACAGGGAAGCTCCTACGAGCAGTACTTC.

The chain joins TRBV7-2 to TRBJ2-1; D gene unclear. This CDR3 is built from 15 residues. Trimming took off 3 bases at V and 2 bases at J, with 11 bases between the two ends. Germline V gene data show CDR1 as SGHTA and CDR2 as FQGNSA. CDR3 amino acids: CASSFVSRPYNEQFF. CDR3 coding DNA: TGTGCCAGCAGCTTCGTTAGTCGGCCCTACAATGAGCAGTTCTTC.

The V and J genes are TRBV9 and TRBJ2-2; D is uncertain. This CDR3 region has 13 residues. Trimming took off 4 bases at V and 6 bases at J, with 10 bases between the two ends. Per the germline V gene, CDR1 is SGDLS and CDR2 is YYNGEE. The chain's CDR3 is CASSPWWAGELFF. CDR3 nucleotide sequence: TGTGCCAGCAGCCCCTGGTGGGCCGGGGAGCTGTTTTTT. Drawing the rest from reference TRBV9 and TRBJ2-2, the complete variable domain is DSGVTQTPKHLITATGQRVTLRCSPRSGDLSVYWYQQSLDQGLQFLIQYYNGEERAKGNILERFSAQQFPDLHSELNLSSLELGDSALYFCASSPWWAGELFFGEGSRLTVL.

This chain joins TRBV29-1 and TRBJ1-4; 8 bases line up with TRBD1. Germline V gene sequence: CDR1 SQVTM, CDR2 ANQGSEA. V lost 7 bases to trimming and J lost 3 bases; unmatched junction nucleotides: 4. This CDR3 spans 13 amino acids. The CDR3 spells CSAGQGANEKLFF. The CDR3 bases are TGCAGCGCCGGACAGGGAGCTAATGAAAAACTGTTTTTT.

The chain is built from TRBV19 and TRBJ2-6; TRBD1 is a possible D gene (5 bases). Trimming stripped 4 bases from V and 1 base from J, with 8 bases between. The germline V gene has CDR1 LNHDA and CDR2 SQIVND (reference sequence). This CDR3 region has 15 residues. The CDR3: CASSTQGSGANVLTF. The CDR3 nucleotides are TGTGCCAGTAGTACCCAGGGATCTGGGGCCAACGTCCTGACTTTC.

The V gene is TRBV4-1, the J gene TRBJ1-1; D is unresolved. This CDR3 contains 12 residues. Germline CDR1 MGHRA, CDR2 YSYEKL. V was clipped by 1 base and J by 7 bases, with 7 bases between them. The CDR3 region is CASSQAGFEAFF. The CDR3 DNA is TGCGCCAGCAGCCAAGCTGGGTTTGAAGCTTTCTTT.

The chain joins TRBV5-1 to TRBJ2-5, with D unresolved. From germline, CDR1 is SGHRS and CDR2 YFSETQ. The CDR3 contains 13 residues. The germline V and J ends were trimmed by 0 bases and 6 bases, with 9 bases remaining between them. The CDR3 coding sequence is TGCGCCAGCAGCTTGGTCGATTATAAGACCCAGTACTTC. It encodes CASSLVDYKTQYF.

The V call is TRBV6-1, the J call TRBJ1-4; D is possibly TRBD1 (5 bases). CDR3 length: 14 residues. CDR1 is MNHNS, CDR2 SASEGT, per germline. Trimming stripped 7 bases from V and 5 bases from J, with 14 bases between. DNA of the CDR3: TGTGCCAGCAACAAGGGGTTGGCGAATGAAAAACTGTTTTTT. Its protein is CASNKGLANEKLFF.

In this sample, this clone turned up a few times. The chain joins TRBV7-2 to TRBJ1-2, with 10 bases aligning to TRBD1. Germline V gene sequence: CDR1 SGHTA, CDR2 FQGNSA. V was clipped by 4 bases and J by 8 bases; unmatched bases: 4. CDR3 length: 13 residues. CDR3 amino acids: CASSSTGGRGYTF. CDR3 DNA sequence: TGTGCCAGCAGCTCGACAGGGGGCCGGGGCTACACCTTC.

This clone was counted at least ten times. This chain connects TRBV18 to TRBJ2-5; D uncertain. V was shortened by 5 bases and J by 2 bases, with 6 bases between the two germline ends. Germline CDR1 reads KGHSH; CDR2 reads LQKENI. CDR3 size: 12 residues. In nucleotides, the CDR3 is TGTGCCAGCTCAAGATCGCAAGAGACCCAGTACTTC. Translation: CASSRSQETQYF.

This chain connects TRBV14 to TRBJ1-1; D unclear. This CDR3 is 13 amino acids long. With 1 base removed from V and 4 bases from J, the gap between germline ends came to 7 bases. The germline gives CDR1 SGHDN, CDR2 FVKESK. This CDR3 reads CASSQGLSTEAFF. Written as DNA, the CDR3 is TGTGCCAGCAGCCAAGGTCTTAGCACTGAAGCTTTCTTT.

The V call is TRBV29-1, the J call TRBJ1-2; D ambiguous. Germline CDR1 is SQVTM and CDR2 is ANQGSEA. V lost 5 bases and J lost 9, with 16 bases in between. The CDR3 spans 12 residues. The CDR3 here is CSVSPQDRRYTF. The CDR3 coding sequence is TGCAGCGTTTCACCGCAGGATCGTCGCTACACCTTC.

The sample holds a few counts of this clone. The gene calls are TRBV5-1 and TRBJ2-3; D remains ambiguous. The CDR3 spans 13 residues. CDR1 and CDR2 from the germline V gene are SGHRS and YFSETQ. V was trimmed by 3 bases and J by 6 bases, leaving 11 bases between them. The CDR3 DNA follows: TGCGCCAGCAGCTGGGATGGGCGGGATACGCAGTATTTT. Encoded protein: CASSWDGRDTQYF.

The chain joins TRBV5-6 to TRBJ2-5; TRBD2 matches at 8 bases. This CDR3 comprises 15 residues. The germline V gene has CDR1 SGHDT and CDR2 YYEEEE. V lost 0 bases and J lost 5; bases outside the gene matches: 6. CDR3 DNA: TGTGCCAGCAGCTTGGCTGCGGGAGGTGGGGAGACCCAGTACTTC. This gives the protein CASSLAAGGGETQYF.

V usage is TRBV7-9 and J usage is TRBJ2-5; D assignment may be TRBD1 or TRBD2 (6 bases each). Looked up from germline, CDR1 is SEHNR and CDR2 is FQNEAQ (reference sequence). CDR3 size: 15 residues. The V gene lost 1 base and the J gene lost 2 bases, with 11 bases spanning the gap. For the CDR3, the DNA is TGTGCCAGCAGCTTAGACGGGGGCTCGCAAGAGACCCAGTACTTC. Translated, it gives CASSLDGGSQETQYF.

The gene calls are TRBV10-1 and TRBJ2-1; 10 bases match TRBD2. The germline gives CDR1 WNHNN, CDR2 SYGVQD (reference sequence). The ends lost 3 bases at V and 4 bases at J; junction bases unmatched: 12. The CDR3 length is 18 residues. In nucleotides, the CDR3 is TGCGCCAGCAGTGACCGGTTTGCTAGCGGGAGCGGTTACAATGAGCAGTTCTTC. It yields the protein CASSDRFASGSGYNEQFF.

This rearrangement joins TRBV28 to TRBJ2-3; D call uncertain. V lost 6 bases, J lost 6 bases, and 16 bases lay in between. This CDR3 is built from 14 residues. The germline V gene encodes CDR1 MDHEN and CDR2 SYDVKM. CDR3 nucleotides: TGTGCCAGCAGCCTTCCGCCCGGCGCCGATACGCAGTATTTT. This encodes CASSLPPGADTQYF.

The rearrangement links TRBV6-5 to TRBJ1-1, with D tentatively TRBD1 (5 bases). Trimming took 2 bases from V and 6 from J, leaving 13 bases between them. CDR1 is MNHEY, CDR2 SVGAGI, per germline. CDR3 length: 14 residues. The CDR3 protein is CASSYAGRGSEAFF. The CDR3 DNA follows: TGTGCCAGCAGTTACGCAGGAAGGGGATCTGAAGCTTTCTTT.

The rearrangement links TRBV11-3 to TRBJ2-7; TRBD1 matches 12 bases. Germline CDR1 reads SGHNT; CDR2 reads YENEEA. This CDR3 comprises 16 residues. V shed 4 bases and J 5 bases; nucleotides not matched to a gene: 9. CDR3 region: CASSSRKGQGADEQYF. CDR3 nucleotides: TGTGCCAGCAGCTCGAGGAAGGGACAGGGGGCGGACGAGCAGTACTTC.